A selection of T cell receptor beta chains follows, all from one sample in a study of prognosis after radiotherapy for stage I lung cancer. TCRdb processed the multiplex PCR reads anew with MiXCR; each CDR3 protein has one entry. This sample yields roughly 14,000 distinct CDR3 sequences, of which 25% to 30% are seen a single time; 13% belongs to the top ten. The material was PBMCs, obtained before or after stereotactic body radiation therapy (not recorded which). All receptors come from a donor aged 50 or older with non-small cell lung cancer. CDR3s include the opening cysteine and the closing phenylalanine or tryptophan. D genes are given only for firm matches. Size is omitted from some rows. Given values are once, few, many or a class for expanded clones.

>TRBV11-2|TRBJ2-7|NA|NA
TGTGCCAGCAGCTTAGTGGTGGGTTGGCCTAGCTGTTTGTGGGAGCAGTACTTC
CASSLVVGWPSCLWEQYF
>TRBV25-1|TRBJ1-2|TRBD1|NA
TGTGCCAGCAGTGATAGACAGGGTGCTGGCTGCAACTTC
CASSDRQGAGCNF
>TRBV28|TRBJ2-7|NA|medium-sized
TGTGCCAGCAGGCCCCCAATTCAGGGGATTCAATCCGAGCAGTACTTC
CASRPPIQGIQSEQYF
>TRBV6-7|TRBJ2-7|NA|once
TGTGCCAGCAGTTACTCGTGGGGGAGCTTC
CASSYSWGSF
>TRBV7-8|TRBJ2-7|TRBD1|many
TGTGCCAGCAGCTTGGACACAGGGGTATCCTACGAGCAGTACTTC
CASSLDTGVSYEQYF
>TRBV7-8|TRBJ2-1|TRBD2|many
TGTGCCAGCAGCTTAGTCCGGGGGGGTGAGCAGTTCTTC
CASSLVRGGEQFF
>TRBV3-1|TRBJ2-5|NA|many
TGTGCCAGCAGCCAAACAGAAAAAGAGACCCAGTACTTC
CASSQTEKETQYF
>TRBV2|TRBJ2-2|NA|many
TGTGCCAGCCTGAGGTCCCAGAACACCGGGGAGCTGTTTTTT
CASLRSQNTGELFF
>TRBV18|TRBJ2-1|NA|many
TGTGCCAGCTCACCACCTTACTGGGAAAGGGTCTACAATGAGCAGTTCTTC
CASSPPYWERVYNEQFF
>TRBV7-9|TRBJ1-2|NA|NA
TGTGCCAGCATCTTAGACAGTGCCTGGGGCTACACCTTC
CASILDSAWGYTF
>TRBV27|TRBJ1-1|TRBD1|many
TGTGCCAGCAGGGCCCAGGGGGGGAAACCCCTAGCTGAAGCTTTCTTT
CASRAQGGKPLAEAFF
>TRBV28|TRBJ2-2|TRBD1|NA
TGTGCCAGCAGTTTATCCTGGGGCGGCACAGGGGAGCCGTTTTTT
CASSLSWGGTGEPFF
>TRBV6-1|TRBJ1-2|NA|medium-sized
TGTGCCAGCGGAGTGGGTCATGGCTACACCTTC
CASGVGHGYTF
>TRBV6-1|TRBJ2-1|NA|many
TGTGCCAGCAACCGGGGGGCCTCTAGGAATGAGCAGTTCTTC
CASNRGASRNEQFF
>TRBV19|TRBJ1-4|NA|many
TGTGCCAGTAGTAGAACCGAGTTCGAAAAACTGTTTTTT
CASSRTEFEKLFF
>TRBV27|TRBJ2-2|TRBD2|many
TGTGCCAGCAGTTTAATCGGGGGGGCGGTCACCGGGGAGCTGTTTTTT
CASSLIGGAVTGELFF
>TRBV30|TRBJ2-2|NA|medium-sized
TGTGCCTGGAGGCAACAGCCGAACACCGGGGAGCTGTTTTTT
CAWRQQPNTGELFF
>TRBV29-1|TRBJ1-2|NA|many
TGCAGCGTTCCAAGCCCAGCCGCGGGCCGGAACTATGGCTACACCTTC
CSVPSPAAGRNYGYTF
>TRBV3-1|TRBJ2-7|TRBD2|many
TGTGCCAGCAGCCCTCATAGCGGGAGGAAAACCTACGAGCAGTACTTC
CASSPHSGRKTYEQYF
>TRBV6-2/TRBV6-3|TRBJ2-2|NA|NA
TGTGCCAGCAGTTACATAGCGTGGGCTGGTACCGGGGAGCTGTTTTTT
CASSYIAWAGTGELFF
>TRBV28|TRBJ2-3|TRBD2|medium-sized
TGTGCCAGCAGTTTAGGGACTAGCGGGTACACAGATACGCAGTATTTT
CASSLGTSGYTDTQYF
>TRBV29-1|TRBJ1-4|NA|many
TGCAGCGTTGCCAGGGATAATGAAAAACTGTTTTTT
CSVARDNEKLFF
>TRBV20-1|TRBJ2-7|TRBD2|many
TGCAGTGCTAGCCGACTAGCGGACCAGCAGTACTTC
CSASRLADQQYF
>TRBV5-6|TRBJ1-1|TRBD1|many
TGTGCCAGCAGCGCCGGGACTGCCAAACACAGGGGAACTGAAGCTTTCTTT
CASSAGTAKHRGTEAFF
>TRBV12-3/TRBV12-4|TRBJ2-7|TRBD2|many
TGTGCCAGCAGTATAGCGGGAGGGGACTACGAGCAGTACTTC
CASSIAGGDYEQYF
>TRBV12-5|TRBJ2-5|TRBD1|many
TGTGCTAGTGGTTTAGCAATCAGTCAGGGGGTAGGACAAGAGACCCAGTACTTC
CASGLAISQGVGQETQYF
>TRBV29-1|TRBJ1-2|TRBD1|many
TGCAGCGTGGGAGGACAGGGGGGATCGGGCTACACCTTC
CSVGGQGGSGYTF
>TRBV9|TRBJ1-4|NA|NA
TGTGCCAGCAGCGGGGGGGACCGCCTGCGGGAAAAACTGTTTTTT
CASSGGDRLREKLFF
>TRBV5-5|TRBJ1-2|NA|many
TGTGCCAGCAGCTCGTACTATGGCTACACCTTC
CASSSYYGYTF
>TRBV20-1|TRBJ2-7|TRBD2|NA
TGCAGTGCACCGGGACTAGCGGGCTACGAGCAGTACTTC
CSAPGLAGYEQYF
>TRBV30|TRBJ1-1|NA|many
TGTGCCTGGGACAGACAGAACGCTGAAGCTTTCTTT
CAWDRQNAEAFF
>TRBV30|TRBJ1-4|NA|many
TGTGCCTGGAACTCCGACAGCGGTGAAAAACTGTTTTTT
CAWNSDSGEKLFF
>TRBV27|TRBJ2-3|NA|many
TGTGCCAGCAGTTTAGGGCAGGGGACCGATACGCAGTATTTT
CASSLGQGTDTQYF
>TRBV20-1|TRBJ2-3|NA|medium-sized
TGCAGTGCTCGGGACATCTCTAGCACAGATACGCAGTATTTT
CSARDISSTDTQYF
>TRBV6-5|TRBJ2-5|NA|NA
TGTGTCAGCAGTTTCGGACTGGGGGAGACCCAGTACTTC
CVSSFGLGETQYF
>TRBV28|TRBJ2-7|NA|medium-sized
TGTGCCAGCAGTTTACGGGTTTTCTCCTACGAGCAGTACTTC
CASSLRVFSYEQYF
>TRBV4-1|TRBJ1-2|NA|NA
TGCGCCAGCGGCAAGGCCGGGACTTCAGGCGACTATGGCTACACCTTC
CASGKAGTSGDYGYTF
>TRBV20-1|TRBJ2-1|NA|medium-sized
TGCAGTGCTAGTAGTATGTGGGAAAGCTCCTACAATGAGCAGTTCTTC
CSASSMWESSYNEQFF
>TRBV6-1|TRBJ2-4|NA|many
TGTGCCAGCAGTGGTAACCAAGCCAAAAACATTCAGTACTTC
CASSGNQAKNIQYF
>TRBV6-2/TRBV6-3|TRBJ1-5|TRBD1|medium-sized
TGTGCCAGCAGTTACGACGGGACAGGGGCCGGCAATCAGCCCCAGCATTTT
CASSYDGTGAGNQPQHF
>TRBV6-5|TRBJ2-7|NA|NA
TGTGCCAGCAGTTACACGCTGGGTGCTCCTTCCTACGAGCAGTACTTC
CASSYTLGAPSYEQYF
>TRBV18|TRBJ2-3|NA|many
TGTGCCAGCTCACCAGGCACAGATACGCAGTATTTT
CASSPGTDTQYF
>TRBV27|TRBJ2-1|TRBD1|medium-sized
TGTGCCAGCAGTTTATCGCAGGGGGCTCATGAGCAGTTCTTC
CASSLSQGAHEQFF
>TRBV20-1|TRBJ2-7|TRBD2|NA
TGCAGTGCTAGAGCATATATAGCGGGGGCCTACGAGAAGTACTTC
CSARAYIAGAYEKYF
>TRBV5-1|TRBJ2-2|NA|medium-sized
TGCGCCAGCAGCTCAATAGTCACCGGGGAGCTGTTTTTT
CASSSIVTGELFF
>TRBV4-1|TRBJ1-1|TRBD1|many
TGCGCCAGCAGCGGCCGGGACAGGGAAACAGCTTTCTTT
CASSGRDRETAFF
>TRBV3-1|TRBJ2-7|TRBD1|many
TGTGCCAGCAAACAGGGGGGTTCCTACGAGCAGTACTTC
CASKQGGSYEQYF